This entry lists 23 T cell receptor beta chains sequenced from one sample in a study of metastatic and nonmetastatic thyroid tumors. Every patient underwent thyroid surgery untreated. TCRdb reprocessed the PCR reads using MiXCR. The table shows about 13,000 clones, with approximately 24% occurring only once. The sequencing input was blood. All receptors come from a male donor with papillary thyroid cancer or a benign thyroid nodule (not recorded which). Some clones in this sample may be carry-over from other donors' samples.

The chain has TRBV20-1 and TRBJ2-7; 10 bases line up with TRBD2. The trim removed 1 base at V and 1 base at J, leaving 4 bases unmatched. CDR1 and CDR2 (germline): DFQATT, SNEGSKA (reference sequence). The CDR3 runs to 15 residues. Here the CDR3 reads CSARAAGGPSYEQYF. As DNA, the CDR3 is TGCAGTGCTAGAGCAGCGGGAGGGCCTTCCTACGAGCAGTACTTC.

The genes are TRBV12-3 or TRBV12-4 and TRBJ2-5, with a possible D match to TRBD2 (6 bases). The length of the CDR3 is 15 residues. Trimming took off 1 base at V and 4 bases at J, with 13 bases between the two ends. The CDR3 DNA is TGTGCCAGCAGTTTAGGGGCAGGGAGGCCAGAGACCCAGTACTTC. Protein sequence: CASSLGAGRPETQYF.

This clone was seen repeatedly, ten times or more. V gene TRBV11-2 combines with J gene TRBJ1-3; 7 bases match TRBD1. The CDR3 is 17 amino acids. Germline trimming cut 5 bases from V and 0 bases from J; bases unmatched to any gene: 10. The V gene's germline CDR1 is SGHAT and CDR2 FQNNGV. The CDR3 DNA reads TGTGCCAGCAGCATACAGGGGACTTCCTTCTCTGGAAACACCATATATTTT. Protein: CASSIQGTSFSGNTIYF. Complete variable domain (other parts from reference TRBV11-2 and TRBJ1-3): EAGVAQSPRYKIIEKRQSVAFWCNPISGHATLYWYQQILGQGPKLLIQFQNNGVVDDSQLPKDRFSAERLKGVDSTLKIQPAKLEDSAVYLCASSIQGTSFSGNTIYFGEGSWLTVV.

This clone rates as medium-sized. The chain employs TRBV2 and TRBJ2-2; D may be TRBD1 (5 bases). CDR1 and CDR2 from the germline V gene are SNHLY and FYNNEI. The CDR3 covers 14 residues. V was cut by 3 bases and J by 6 bases, with 11 bases left in between. CDR3 amino acids: CASSDGGAPGELFF. CDR3 coding DNA: TGTGCCAGCAGTGACGGTGGGGCCCCCGGGGAGCTGTTTTTT.

The chain carries TRBV20-1 and TRBJ2-1, with TRBD1 as a possible D gene (5 bases). The CDR3 is 15 residues long. Germline loops: CDR1 DFQATT, CDR2 SNEGSKA (reference sequence). V gave up 3 bases and J gave up 4 bases, with 16 bases separating them. The CDR3 DNA reads TGCAGTGCTAGCAGGGCAGGTCCTCGTTACAATGAGCAGTTCTTC. It translates to CSASRAGPRYNEQFF.

This clone was recorded a few times. This rearrangement joins TRBV6-4 to TRBJ2-2, with 11 bases identical to TRBD1. CDR3 length equals 15 residues. Trimming took 2 bases from V and 4 from J; bases not matched to a gene: 0. CDR1 and CDR2 (germline): MRHNA, SNTAGT. This CDR3 is CASSDGTGGTGELFF. The CDR3 DNA sequence: TGTGCCAGCAGTGACGGGACAGGGGGCACCGGGGAGCTGTTTTTT.

The V gene is TRBV6-2 or TRBV6-3, the J gene TRBJ2-7; a weak D match, TRBD1 (6 bases). The CDR3 consists of 15 residues. Trimming left V 2 bases short and J 1 base short, with 12 bases between. Germline-derived CDR1 and CDR2 are MNHEY and SVGEGT. This CDR3 is CASSYGTPTSYEQYF. In DNA, the CDR3 is TGTGCCAGCAGTTACGGGACACCAACGTCCTACGAGCAGTACTTC.

This clone was seen a few times. This chain connects TRBV28 to TRBJ1-2; D is undetermined. The CDR3 loop spans 16 amino acids. Trimming took off 4 bases at V and 4 bases at J, with 19 bases between the two ends. In germline, CDR1 is MDHEN, CDR2 SYDVKM. CDR3 amino acids: CASSYFKAGQPYGYTF. CDR3 DNA: TGTGCCAGCAGTTATTTTAAGGCCGGGCAGCCCTATGGCTACACCTTC.

CDR3 sequence: CASSADSIYGYTF. The CDR3 DNA reads TGTGCCAGCAGCGCGGACAGCATCTATGGCTACACCTTC. This chain joins TRBV11-2 and TRBJ1-2; D is perhaps TRBD1 (6 bases). This CDR3 region has 13 residues. The germline V gene has CDR1 SGHAT and CDR2 FQNNGV. Trimming removed 5 bases from V and 4 bases from J, with 11 bases in between.

The V gene is TRBV2, the J gene TRBJ2-1, with 10 nucleotides matching TRBD2. V was clipped by 4 bases and J by 7 bases; unmatched bases: 7. CDR3 size: 15 residues. Germline lookup yields CDR1 SNHLY and CDR2 FYNNEI. The CDR3 bases are TGTGCCAGCAGTGGGACTAGCGGTATTGCGAATGAGCAGTTCTTC. Encoded protein: CASSGTSGIANEQFF.

The V gene is TRBV27, the J gene TRBJ2-2; D is unclear. Deletions cut 2 bases from V and 0 bases from J, with 10 bases between. The V gene's germline CDR1 is MNHEY and CDR2 SMNVEV (reference sequence). CDR3 size: 16 residues. CDR3 region: CASSLNSAANTGELFF. The CDR3 DNA follows: TGTGCCAGCAGTTTAAACTCTGCAGCGAACACCGGGGAGCTGTTTTTT.

This clone was counted ten times or more. The rearrangement links TRBV20-1 to TRBJ1-5; 9 nucleotides match TRBD1. V lost 3 bases and J lost 4; bases outside the gene matches: 7. The CDR3 is 15 amino acids. Looked up from germline, CDR1 is DFQATT and CDR2 is SNEGSKA (reference sequence). As DNA, the CDR3 is TGCAGTGCTAGGTCTCGACAGGGGGTAAATCAGCCCCAGCATTTT. Encoded protein: CSARSRQGVNQPQHF.

The chain carries TRBV4-1 and TRBJ2-7; D unresolved. Trimming took off 1 base at V and 3 bases at J, with 16 bases between the two ends. The CDR3 covers 16 residues. The germline CDR1 and CDR2 sequences are MGHRA and YSYEKL. DNA for the CDR3: TGCGCCAGCAGCCAAGTTAGCATCTCTTCGGTCTACGAGCAGTACTTC. Its translation is CASSQVSISSVYEQYF.

This clone is labeled as medium-sized (0.01 to 0.1%). This specimen includes other DNA sequences encoding the same CDR3. The chain links TRBV28 to TRBJ2-2; 10 bases fit TRBD2. CDR3 length: 16 residues. Trimming removed 4 bases from V and 3 bases from J; junction bases left unmatched: 5. Germline-derived CDR1 and CDR2 are MDHEN and SYDVKM. CDR3 nucleotides: TGTGCCAGCAGTTCACCGGGACTAGCGTACACCGGGGAGCTGTTTTTT. Translation: CASSSPGLAYTGELFF.

The rearrangement links TRBV27 to TRBJ1-4, with D possibly being TRBD1 (5 bases). The V end was cut by 6 bases, the J end by 5 bases, with 16 bases between. The CDR3 contains 15 residues. CDR1 MNHEY and CDR2 SMNVEV come from the germline V gene (reference sequence). CDR3 in amino acids: CASRPQRGANEKLFF. The DNA of the CDR3 is TGTGCCAGCAGACCGCAGCGAGGGGCAAATGAAAAACTGTTTTTT.

This clone counts as medium-sized. This chain joins TRBV6-5 and TRBJ2-7; D is unresolved. The CDR3 sequence is 13 residues long. Trimming removed 0 bases at V and 5 bases at J, with 8 bases between. Per the germline V gene, CDR1 is MNHEY and CDR2 is SVGAGI. The CDR3 sequence: CASSYSKGHEQYF. In DNA form, the CDR3 reads TGTGCCAGCAGTTACTCGAAAGGACACGAGCAGTACTTC.

This clone was picked up a small number of times. The chain has TRBV6-2 or TRBV6-3 and TRBJ1-1; D is undetermined. Trimming removed 6 bases at V and 1 base at J, with 12 bases between. The CDR3 totals 14 residues. Germline values: CDR1 MNHEY, CDR2 SVGEGT. The chain's CDR3 is CASSPPVWNTEAFF. CDR3 DNA sequence: TGTGCCAGCAGCCCTCCGGTTTGGAACACTGAAGCTTTCTTT.

This chain connects TRBV10-2 to TRBJ2-2, with 8 bases fitting TRBD2. The germline V gene encodes CDR1 WSHSY and CDR2 SAAADI. The CDR3 has 18 residues. With 0 bases clipped from V and 5 bases from J, the junction kept 11 bases outside the gene matches. This chain's CDR3 is CASSESFSGGQETGELFF. CDR3 in DNA: TGCGCCAGCAGTGAGTCGTTTTCGGGGGGGCAGGAGACCGGGGAGCTGTTTTTT.

This clone was counted many times. Its ends do not fully match the called genes, so a read error is possible. The same CDR3 also results from other DNA sequences found in this sample. This sequence joins TRBV7-9 and TRBJ2-1; perhaps TRBD2 as D (6 bases). CDR1 is SEHNR and CDR2 is FQNEAQ in the germline V gene (reference sequence). CDR3 length equals 14 residues. The CDR3 region is CASSAAGFDNEQFF. Here the CDR3 DNA reads TGCGCCAGCAGCGCGGCGGGGTTCGACAATGAGCAGTTCTTC.

Ten or more counts support this clone. This may be a read error, as it is one base from a much larger clone. The gene calls are TRBV15 and TRBJ1-3, with a possible D match to TRBD1 (6 bases). CDR3 size: 16 residues. Germline V gene sequence: CDR1 LNHNV, CDR2 YYDKDF (reference sequence). CDR3 in amino acids: CAASRQDLLSGNTIYF. CDR3 DNA sequence: TGTGCCGCCAGCAGACAGGACTTACTCTCTGGAAACACCATATATTTT.

This clone has only a few counts. This chain connects TRBV6-2 or TRBV6-3 to TRBJ2-2, with TRBD2 matching over 14 bases. Germline CDR1 reads MNHEY; CDR2 reads SVGEGT. Losses at the gene ends were 8 bases for V and 8 bases for J; bases not matched to a gene: 4. The CDR3 length is 14 residues. CDR3 nucleotide sequence: TGTGCCAGCCGACTAGCGGGAGGGCCAGGGGAGCTGTTTTTT. Encoded protein: CASRLAGGPGELFF.

This clone was found many times. The rearrangement joins TRBV7-8 to TRBJ2-5, with D possibly TRBD2 on 5 matching bases. There are 12 residues in the CDR3. Germline V gene data show CDR1 as SGHVS and CDR2 as FQNEAQ. V was shortened by 6 bases and J by 5 bases, with 10 bases between the two germline ends. CDR3 sequence reads: CASRRTGETQYF. DNA of the CDR3: TGTGCCAGCAGGCGGACTGGCGAGACCCAGTACTTC.

V and J are TRBV7-2 and TRBJ2-7, with D maybe TRBD1 (6 bases). CDR1 and CDR2 from the germline V gene are SGHTA and FQGNSA. V lost 1 base, J lost 1 base, and 8 bases lay in between. The CDR3 is 14 residues long. CDR3 region: CASSLGGGSYEQYF. The CDR3 nucleotides read TGTGCCAGCAGCTTAGGAGGGGGTTCCTACGAGCAGTACTTC.